This TCR beta chain was recorded in a study of shared clonotypes between healthy human individuals. Germline V gives CDR1 KGHSY, CDR2 FQNENV. The V end lost 0 bases, the J end lost 7 bases, and 13 bases lay between the germline ends. This CDR3 contains 15 residues. Unsorted PBMC DNA was run through sequencing on ten immunoSEQ deep assay plates. TCRdb's table, derived via immunoSEQ multiplex PCR, lists solely in-frame clones and lacks some. The sample records roughly 510,000 clones, about three quarters being singletons. This clone was seen a handful of times. The sequence derives from a middle-aged woman in good health. Some clones in this sample may be carry-over from other donors' samples. The chain recombines TRBV16 with TRBJ1-5, with a tentative D call TRBD1 (5 bases). Sequences were obtained from PBMCs. CDR3 nucleotides: TGTGCCAGCAGCCAATCCCCTCGCCGGGACCAGCCCCAGCATTTT. This codes for CASSQSPRRDQPQHF.